This T cell receptor (beta chain) came from a study of blood T cell repertoires in COVID-19. Measured with immunoSEQ multiplex PCR; TCRdb has only the in-frame clones, and not every one. The sample contains roughly 150,000 clones, around four fifths of which appear only once. All recovered Cohort 3 donors got two negative PCRs, got clearance, or saw symptom resolution. V lost 2 bases to trimming and J lost 4 bases; unmatched junction nucleotides: 3. Germline V lookup: CDR1 MNHEY, CDR2 SMNVEV (reference sequence). This CDR3 has 15 amino acids. The sequenced material came from PBMCs or T cells enriched from blood (not recorded which). The V call is TRBV27, the J call TRBJ1-5; TRBD1 matches at 9 bases. The receptor comes from a woman in her forties or fifties who had recovered from COVID-19. CDR3 region: CASSLGTGRNQPQHF. The CDR3 region has the DNA TGTGCCAGCAGTTTAGGGACAGGGCGGAATCAGCCCCAGCATTTT.